This T cell receptor (beta chain) derives from a study of OX40 agonist ivuxolimab in advanced cancers. Study information: Eligibility admitted prior anti-PD-1, anti-PD-L1 or anti-CTLA-4 therapy; roughly 37% had some. Study-level points and caveats: Patients with a partial response at 0.1-3.0 mg/kg had among the lowest clonal expansion. Low normalized T-cell clonal expansion also characterized some of the nonresponders.

It was autoimmune disease history or systemic immunosuppression that excluded patients. As concerns this clone: Its specificity is not known.

Data came from immunoSEQ multiplex PCR; TCRdb stores just in-frame clones and leaves some out. The data contain 15,000 to 20,000 clones, around 82% of them seen just once; the ten biggest clones take up roughly an eighth. The source material was CD4+ or CD8+ T cells sorted from blood, sampled in a trial of the OX40 agonist ivuxolimab. The receptor was derived from an adult with an advanced solid tumor such as melanoma, head and neck, liver or kidney cancer.

For the CDR3, the DNA is TGCAGCGTTGGCGAAGGGCTGTACAGTGGCTACACCTTC. This gives the protein CSVGEGLYSGYTF. The chain carries TRBV29-1 and TRBJ1-2; no definite D call. Germline loops: CDR1 SQVTM, CDR2 ANQGSEA. The V end was cut by 4 bases, the J end by 7 bases, with 16 bases between. The CDR3 extends over 13 amino acids.